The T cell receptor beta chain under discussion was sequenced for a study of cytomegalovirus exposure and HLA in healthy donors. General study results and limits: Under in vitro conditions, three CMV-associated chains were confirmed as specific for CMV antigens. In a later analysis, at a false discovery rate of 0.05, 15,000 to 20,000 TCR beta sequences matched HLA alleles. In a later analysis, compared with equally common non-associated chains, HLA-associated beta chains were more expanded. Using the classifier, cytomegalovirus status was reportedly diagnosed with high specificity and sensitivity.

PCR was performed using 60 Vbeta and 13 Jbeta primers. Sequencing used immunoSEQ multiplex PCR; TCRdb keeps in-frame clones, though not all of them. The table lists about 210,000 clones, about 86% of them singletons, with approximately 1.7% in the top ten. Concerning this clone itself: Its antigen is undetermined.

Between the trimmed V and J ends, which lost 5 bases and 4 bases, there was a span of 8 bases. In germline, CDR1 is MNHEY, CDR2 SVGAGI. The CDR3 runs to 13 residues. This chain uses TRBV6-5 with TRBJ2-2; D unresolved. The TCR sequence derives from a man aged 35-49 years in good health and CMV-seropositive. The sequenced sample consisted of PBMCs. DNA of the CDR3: TGTGCCAGCAGTGAGATCGCCACCGGGGAGCTGTTTTTT. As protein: CASSEIATGELFF.